Following are 14 T cell receptor beta chains from one sample sequenced in a study of blood T cells in healthy people across ages (dated by TCRdb to between 2015 and 2017). Receptor libraries were prepared by 5' RACE. TCRdb names Illumina HiSeq 2500 as the instrument used. The second PCR ran for about 7 to 11 cycles and used a J-beta primer mix along with a sample-barcoded 5' primer. TCRdb reanalyzed the raw reads on its own, using fastp at Q25 for trimming and MiXCR for clone calling, and kept in-frame beta chains. Entries are consolidated by CDR3 protein sequence, retaining the most common genes and DNA. This sample lists over 1,300,000 distinct CDR3 sequences; around 59% were detected once. Clones ranked in the top ten supply over 6.5% of the sample. Sequencing was performed on blood. The receptors were gathered from a man aged 18 to 30 in good health.

In its sample, this clonotype was seen once. This chain links TRBV5-1 with TRBJ2-2; no reliable D call. This CDR3 has 13 residues. Per the germline V gene, CDR1 is SGHRS and CDR2 is YFSETQ. Trimming left V 3 bases short and J 7 bases short, with 10 bases between. The CDR3 here is CASSSTDNGELFF. Here the CDR3 DNA reads TGCGCCAGCAGCTCCACAGATAACGGGGAGCTGTTTTTT.

This clonotype was counted a few times. The chain uses TRBV29-1 and TRBJ2-1; possible D gene TRBD1, 6 bases. The V end lost 0 bases, the J end lost 7 bases, and 13 bases lay between the germline ends. Germline CDR1 and CDR2: SQVTM and ANQGSEA. The CDR3 is made up of 14 amino acids. The CDR3 is CSVEDFRDKNEQFF. The CDR3 coding sequence is TGCAGCGTTGAAGACTTCCGGGACAAGAATGAGCAGTTCTTC.

This clonotype appeared once. The chain links TRBV7-9 to TRBJ1-1; D remains ambiguous. V gave up 6 bases and J gave up 2 bases, with 13 bases separating them. Per the germline V gene, CDR1 is SEHNR and CDR2 is FQNEAQ (reference sequence). The CDR3 has 14 amino acids. CDR3 coding DNA: TGTGCCAGCAGGTTACCTGCGGCCAACACTGAAGCTTTCTTT. Residues: CASRLPAANTEAFF.

This clonotype turned up a few times. J is TRBJ1-1 and V is TRBV29-1; the D is unclear. Germline CDR1 is SQVTM and CDR2 is ANQGSEA. This CDR3 comprises 12 residues. Trimming left V 4 bases short and J 2 bases short, with 8 bases between. The CDR3 here is CSVGAANTEAFF. The CDR3, as DNA: TGCAGCGTTGGGGCAGCTAACACTGAAGCTTTCTTT.

The J gene is TRBJ2-7, the V gene TRBV11-2, with TRBD1 identical over 8 bases. The CDR3 has 15 residues. The germline V gene has CDR1 SGHAT and CDR2 FQNNGV. J lost 3 bases, V lost 5 bases, and 9 bases had no gene match. CDR3 DNA: TGTGCCAGCAGCCCTAGGACAGGGATACTCTACGAGCAGTACTTC. Encoded protein: CASSPRTGILYEQYF.

As regards this clonotype: It may be a read error: a sequence one base away is much more abundant. This chain links TRBV20-1 with TRBJ2-7; 8 bases align to TRBD1. The CDR3 spans 13 residues. J lost 1 base, V lost 3 bases, and 2 bases had no gene match. Germline CDR1 reads DFQATT; CDR2 reads SNEGSKA (reference sequence). The CDR3 protein is CSASRQGSYEQYF. The CDR3 DNA reads as TGCAGTGCTAGTCGACAGGGGTCCTACGAGCAGTACTTC.

V is TRBV7-2 and J is TRBJ2-5; D is undetermined. Between the trimmed V and J ends, which lost 5 bases and 0 bases, there was a span of 7 bases. The germline V gene has CDR1 SGHTA and CDR2 FQGNSA. This CDR3 has 13 amino acids. CDR3 in DNA: TGTGCCAGCAGCCGACGGTACCAAGAGACCCAGTACTTC. Its translation is CASSRRYQETQYF.

The chain recombines TRBV20-1 with TRBJ2-3; D not resolved. V shed 0 bases and J shed 3 bases, with 16 bases lying between them. CDR1 is DFQATT and CDR2 is SNEGSKA in the germline V gene (reference sequence). This CDR3 comprises 16 residues. DNA for the CDR3: TGCAGTGCTAGAGATCGTAGGAGCCCGGCGACAGATACGCAGTATTTT. This translates into CSARDRRSPATDTQYF.

The rearrangement uses TRBV7-2 and TRBJ2-1; D perhaps matches TRBD2 (6 bases). Germline-derived CDR1 and CDR2 are SGHTA and FQGNSA. This CDR3 spans 15 amino acids. Trimming stripped 5 bases from V and 6 bases from J, with 17 bases between. The CDR3 bases are TGTGCCAGCAGCGCGCGGGGAAAAGGTACCAATGAGCAGTTCTTC. Amino acid sequence: CASSARGKGTNEQFF.

The rearrangement joins TRBV6-6 to TRBJ2-4; TRBD1 is a possible D gene (5 bases). Between the trimmed V and J ends, which lost 0 bases and 6 bases, there was a span of 18 bases. The CDR3 sequence is 17 residues long. Germline V gives CDR1 MNHNY, CDR2 SVGAGI (reference sequence). The chain's CDR3 is CASSYSISRVVINIQYF. CDR3 coding DNA: TGTGCCAGCAGTTACTCGATCAGCAGGGTGGTTATAAACATTCAGTACTTC.

Here the CDR3 DNA reads TGTGCCAGCAGCTATCCGGCACGGGGGGCCTACGAGCAGTACTTC. Protein product: CASSYPARGAYEQYF. The chain joins TRBV7-2 to TRBJ2-7, with TRBD2 matching over 7 bases. The trim removed 4 bases at V and 2 bases at J, leaving 8 bases unmatched. CDR3 length: 15 residues. The germline gives CDR1 SGHTA, CDR2 FQGNSA.

This clonotype was detected a few times. Because the CDR3's place on the DNA is in doubt, the DNA is left out and the CDR3 is given as listed by TCRdb. This chain connects TRBV24-1 to TRBJ2-3; TRBD2, as called in the table, went unchecked against the DNA. Germline CDR1 is KGHDR and CDR2 is SFDVKD. From its first to its last residue, the CDR3 has 13 amino acids. The CDR3 sequence is CATSVGEGTSLYF.

This sequence joins TRBV29-1 and TRBJ2-1, with 7 bases that match TRBD1. The ends lost 8 bases at V and 0 bases at J; junction bases unmatched: 4. This CDR3 has 13 residues. Germline lookup yields CDR1 SQVTM and CDR2 ANQGSEA. For the CDR3, the DNA is TGCAGCACTCGACAGGGCTCCTACAATGAGCAGTTCTTC. Its translation is CSTRQGSYNEQFF.

V usage is TRBV4-2 and J usage is TRBJ2-5, with 7 bases fitting TRBD2. The CDR3 extends over 13 amino acids. CDR1 and CDR2 from the germline V gene are LGHNA and YNFKEQ. Trimming took 1 base from V and 11 from J; bases not matched to a gene: 7. The CDR3 reads CASSQGPGGEQYF. CDR3 coding DNA: TGTGCCAGCAGCCAAGGACCGGGGGGAGAGCAGTACTTC.